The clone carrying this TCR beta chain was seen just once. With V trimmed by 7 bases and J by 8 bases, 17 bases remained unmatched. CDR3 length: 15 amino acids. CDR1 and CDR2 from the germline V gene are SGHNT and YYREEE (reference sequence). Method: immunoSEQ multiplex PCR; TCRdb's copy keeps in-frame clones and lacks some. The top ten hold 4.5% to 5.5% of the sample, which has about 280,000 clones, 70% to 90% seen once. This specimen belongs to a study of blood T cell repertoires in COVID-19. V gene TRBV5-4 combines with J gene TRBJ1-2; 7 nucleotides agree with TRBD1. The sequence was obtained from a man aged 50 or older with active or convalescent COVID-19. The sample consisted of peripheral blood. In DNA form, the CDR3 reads TGTGCCAGCTCCGGGACAGAGCTTTATGGAGCAGGCTACACCTTC. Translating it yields CASSGTELYGAGYTF.